The rows below give T cell receptor beta chains drawn from one sample of a study of PD-1 blockade in classical Hodgkin lymphoma. Clones were sequenced by immunoSEQ multiplex PCR, and TCRdb holds only the in-frame ones, with some missing. This table holds roughly 51,000 clones, roughly 80% found once. Sample: peripheral blood mononuclear cells (PBMCs), taken before the fourth cycle of nivolumab. The receptor source for this set is a human donor with classical Hodgkin lymphoma. Both conserved end residues are part of each CDR3. Each record gives: clone size, J gene, V gene, D gene, CDR3 DNA, CDR3 protein. The D gene is left open where the match is weak. Size is omitted from some rows. Given values are once, few, many or a class for expanded clones.

- TRBJ1-5 TRBV5-8 - TGTGCCAGCACCATTGAGGGCGCCGGCGGGCCCCAGCATTTT CASTIEGAGGPQHF
- TRBJ1-1 TRBV30 - TGTGCCTGGAGTCCGGGGCGGGCTGAAGCTTTCTTT CAWSPGRAEAFF
- TRBJ2-3 TRBV28 - TGTGCCAGCAGTTTATCCGGGGTATTCACAGATACGCAGTATTTT CASSLSGVFTDTQYF
many TRBJ1-4 TRBV27 TRBD1 TGTGCCAGCAGTTCATCGAAAACAGGGGGCCAGACTAATGAAAAACTGTTTTTT CASSSSKTGGQTNEKLFF
- TRBJ2-7 TRBV11-2 TRBD2 TGTGCCAGCAGCTTTGGACTAGTCTACGAGCAGTACTTC CASSFGLVYEQYF
- TRBJ2-7 TRBV6-4 - TGTGCCAGCAGTGATGAAGATACCGTCGGCTCTTGGAGCTCCTACGAGCAGTACTTC CASSDEDTVGSWSSYEQYF
few TRBJ2-5 TRBV29-1 TRBD2 TGCAGCGTTGCGTTCCTAGCGGGAACCCAAGAGACCCAGTACTTC CSVAFLAGTQETQYF
few TRBJ1-2 TRBV2 TRBD1 TGTGCCAGCAAACTCAGGACAGGGTCGTATGGCTACACCTTC CASKLRTGSYGYTF
- TRBJ2-1 TRBV6-1 - TGTGCCAGCAGTGACCACTACAATGAGCAGTTCTTC CASSDHYNEQFF
- TRBJ2-7 TRBV7-6 - TGTGCCAGCAGCTTAGCGCCCGCCTACGAGCAGTACTTC CASSLAPAYEQYF
- TRBJ2-5 TRBV5-5 - TGTGCCAGCAGCTTACGGGGGCAAGAGACCCAGTACTTC CASSLRGQETQYF
- TRBJ2-1 TRBV27 TRBD2 TGTGCCAGCAGACCGGGGGGGAATGGCAATGAGCAGTTCTTC CASRPGGNGNEQFF
few TRBJ1-5 TRBV7-2 TRBD1 TGTGCCAGCAGCCTTTTCGGGACAGGCAATCAGCCCCAGCATTTT CASSLFGTGNQPQHF
- TRBJ1-5 TRBV6-5 - TGTGCCAGCAGTTGGGCAGGGGGCAATCAGCCCCAGCATTTT CASSWAGGNQPQHF
- TRBJ1-2 TRBV5-6 - TGTGCCAGCAGCTTGGTAGAAGGCCCCAACTATGGCTACACCTTC CASSLVEGPNYGYTF
- TRBJ2-7 TRBV14 TRBD2 TGTGCCAGCAGCCAAGGCCTAGCGGGGTCCTACGAGCAGTACTTC CASSQGLAGSYEQYF
- TRBJ1-6 TRBV19 TRBD1 TGTGCCAGTAGTATAGGGGGACAGGGAGGACCCCTCCACTTT CASSIGGQGGPLHF
- TRBJ1-2 TRBV19 - TGTGCCAGTAGATACCCAGGGGATGGTCTTGACGGCTACACCTTC CASRYPGDGLDGYTF
few TRBJ1-5 TRBV6-1 TRBD1 TGTGCCAGCAGTGACTTGACAGGGGGGGGCAATCAGCCCCAGCATTTT CASSDLTGGGNQPQHF
- TRBJ2-7 TRBV10-3 - TGTGCCATCAGTGAAGGGGGGCCCCCGATCTACGAGCAGTACTTC CAISEGGPPIYEQYF
- TRBJ1-1 TRBV7-9 - TGTGCCAGCAGCTTATCAGGGGTTAGTGAAGCTTTCTTT CASSLSGVSEAFF
once TRBJ1-3 TRBV2 TRBD1 TGTGCCAGCAGTGAACGTTCAGGGGGAAGCTCTGGAAACACCATATATTTT CASSERSGGSSGNTIYF
many TRBJ1-2 TRBV18 TRBD1 TGTGCCAGCTCACGGACAGGACCGAACTATGGCTACACCTTC CASSRTGPNYGYTF
few TRBJ2-2 TRBV6-5 - TGTGCCAGCAGTTACTTTTACGCGAACACCGGGGAGCTGTTTTTT CASSYFYANTGELFF
- TRBJ2-2 TRBV7-9 - TGTGCCAGCAGCTTAATGGGTCAGTACACCGGGGAGCTGTTTTTT CASSLMGQYTGELFF
- TRBJ2-7 TRBV27 TRBD1 TGTGCCAGCAGTTTTTACAACACAGGGGTAGGCTACGAGCAGTACTTC CASSFYNTGVGYEQYF
- TRBJ2-7 TRBV25-1 - TGTGCCAGCAGTTCAGGGGCCTACGAGCAGTACTTC CASSSGAYEQYF
- TRBJ2-3 TRBV6-6 - TGTGCCAGCAGCTCAGGGGGCACAGATACGCAGTATTTT CASSSGGTDTQYF
many TRBJ2-7 TRBV11-3 TRBD1 TGTGCCAGCAGCTTAGTTGGACAGGGGTACGAGCAGTACTTC CASSLVGQGYEQYF
- TRBJ1-6 TRBV7-2 - TGTGCCAGCAGCTTAGGCCTCCTGGGACAAGGTATCCTCCACTTT CASSLGLLGQGILHF
- TRBJ2-7 TRBV15 - TGTGCCACCAGCAGAGAGGGGCCCGAGTCCTACGAGCAGTACTTC CATSREGPESYEQYF
- TRBJ2-7 TRBV27 - TGTGCCAGCGGAGTCTCCCTGGGTGGGCGGGTTGAGCAGTACTTC CASGVSLGGRVEQYF
- TRBJ1-4 TRBV6-1 - TGTGCCAGCAGCGCGAAGAGCACGGAAAAACTGTTTTTT CASSAKSTEKLFF
once TRBJ1-2 TRBV6-5 - TGTGCCAGCAGTTACCGACCAGGTGGACATGGCTACACCTTC CASSYRPGGHGYTF
- TRBJ2-1 TRBV5-8 - TGTGCCAGCAGCTTGTGGGCCGGGACTTCAAACAATGAGCAGTTCTTC CASSLWAGTSNNEQFF
- TRBJ2-7 TRBV10-3 TRBD1 TGTGCCATCGGGCGGACAGGGCCCTACGAGCAGTACTTC CAIGRTGPYEQYF